These 30 T cell receptor beta chains originate from one sample sequenced in a study of Graves' ophthalmopathy and Graves' hyperthyroidism. RNA transcripts yielded amplified TCR beta CDR3 regions. First-round RT-PCR used HTBI primers; second-round multiplex PCR followed. Using its own MiXCR run on the multiplex PCR reads, TCRdb lists one record per CDR3 protein. The data contain 350,000 to 450,000 distinct CDR3 sequences, approximately 21% of them singletons. Sequenced input: peripheral blood. These receptors were obtained from a woman aged 18-29 years with stable Graves' hyperthyroidism.

This chain links TRBV6-2 or TRBV6-3 with TRBJ1-1, with 8 bases matching TRBD1. CDR1 MNHEY and CDR2 SVGEGT come from the germline V gene. V trimming: 0 bases; J trimming: 6 bases; junction bases outside the gene matches: 6. The CDR3 extends over 15 amino acids. The CDR3, as DNA: TGTGCCAGCAGTTACTCGACAGGGGTAGTTTCTGAAGCTTTCTTT. It is translated as CASSYSTGVVSEAFF.

This clonotype was seen at least ten times. V gene TRBV2 combines with J gene TRBJ2-2; D remains ambiguous. Trimming cost V 4 bases and J 0 bases, with 9 bases left between them. The CDR3 covers 15 residues. Germline assignment: CDR1 SNHLY and CDR2 FYNNEI. The CDR3 sequence is CASSAGPPNTGELFF. DNA of the CDR3: TGTGCCAGCAGTGCCGGGCCTCCGAACACCGGGGAGCTGTTTTTT.

This clonotype has a count of ten or more. The CDR3 protein is CASSLSPGIAYEQYF. In DNA form, the CDR3 reads TGTGCCAGCAGTTTATCCCCGGGTATTGCCTACGAGCAGTACTTC. This chain links TRBV27 with TRBJ2-7; D unresolved. Trimming removed 0 bases at V and 2 bases at J, with 11 bases between. This CDR3 spans 15 amino acids. Germline V gene sequence: CDR1 MNHEY, CDR2 SMNVEV (reference sequence).

The gene calls are TRBV20-1 and TRBJ1-5; a weak D match, TRBD1 (5 bases). This CDR3 spans 13 amino acids. CDR1 and CDR2 (germline): DFQATT, SNEGSKA (reference sequence). Trimming cost V 7 bases and J 11 bases, with 21 bases left between them. The CDR3 DNA sequence: TGCAGTGGCCGAGTCGGTGATAGCAGGGCCCAGCATTTT. Translating gives CSGRVGDSRAQHF.

This clonotype has a count of ten or more. The rearrangement joins TRBV12-3 or TRBV12-4 to TRBJ1-5; D is unresolved. The CDR3 covers 17 residues. V was trimmed by 6 bases and J by 3 bases, leaving 21 bases between them. The CDR3 loop is CASSLSRPRHSNQPQHF. CDR3 DNA: TGTGCCAGCAGCCTTTCACGTCCCCGACATTCCAATCAGCCCCAGCATTTT.

V is TRBV28 and J is TRBJ2-7; the match to TRBD2 covers 15 bases. CDR1 and CDR2 (germline): MDHEN, SYDVKM. V dropped 3 bases and J dropped 3; count of bases not matched to a gene: 6. The CDR3 contains 17 residues. The DNA of the CDR3 is TGTGCCAGCAGTTTTGGACTAGCGGGAGGGGTTCGCTACGAGCAGTACTTC. Translation: CASSFGLAGGVRYEQYF.

As concerns this clonotype: The junction departs from the called germline gene at one end, perhaps through a read error. V and J are TRBV6-2 or TRBV6-3 and TRBJ2-5; D might be TRBD2 (5 bases). Per the germline V gene, CDR1 is MNHEY and CDR2 is SVGEGT. CDR3 length equals 12 residues. Here the CDR3 DNA reads TGTGCCAGCAGTTACGCTAGCCTGTCTCCCCACTTC. Its protein is CASSYASLSPHF.

This clonotype was seen repeatedly, ten times or more. The chain has TRBV15 and TRBJ1-5; unclear D gene. The CDR3 is 18 amino acids. Trimming cost V 0 bases and J 0 bases, with 15 bases left between them. Germline V lookup: CDR1 LNHNV, CDR2 YYDKDF (reference sequence). This CDR3 reads CATSRDSLGLFSNQPQHF. The DNA of the CDR3 is TGTGCCACCAGCAGAGATAGTTTAGGGCTCTTTAGCAATCAGCCCCAGCATTTT. Complete variable domain (other parts from reference TRBV15 and TRBJ1-5): DAMVIQNPRYQVTQFGKPVTLSCSQTLNHNVMYWYQQKSSQAPKLLFHYYDKDFNNEADTPDNFQSRRPNTSFCFLDIRSPGLGDTAMYLCATSRDSLGLFSNQPQHFGDGTRLSIL.

The CDR3 nucleotides are TGTGCCAGCAGTCCCCACCGATTAGCGGGAGGGCGCGAGCAGTACTTC. It translates to CASSPHRLAGGREQYF. V and J are TRBV12-3 or TRBV12-4 and TRBJ2-7; 11 bases match TRBD2. This CDR3 contains 16 residues. Unmatched junction bases numbered 12, after V lost 5 bases and J lost 6 bases.

The sample holds a few counts of this clonotype. The rearrangement uses TRBV20-1 and TRBJ1-1; possibly TRBD1 for D (6 bases). There are 14 residues in the CDR3. Germline V gene lookup returns CDR1 DFQATT and CDR2 SNEGSKA (reference sequence). With 3 bases removed from V and 5 bases from J, the gap between germline ends came to 16 bases. CDR3 DNA sequence: TGCAGTGCTAGTCCCGGGACAAGGGGGACTGAAGCTTTCTTT. Translation: CSASPGTRGTEAFF.

This clonotype showed up just a few times. V gene TRBV6-1 combines with J gene TRBJ1-2, with D uncertain. Germline loops: CDR1 MNHNS, CDR2 SASEGT. The V end was cut by 5 bases, the J end by 2 bases, with 15 bases between. CDR3 size: 15 residues. In DNA, the CDR3 is TGTGCCAGCAGTCCGACTCCGACGGAGAACTATGGCTACACCTTC. It specifies CASSPTPTENYGYTF.

This clonotype came up a few times. The chain recombines TRBV28 with TRBJ1-1, with a possible D match to TRBD1 (5 bases). V lost 3 bases to trimming and J lost 6 bases, with 8 bases between them. This CDR3 is 12 amino acids long. Germline V gives CDR1 MDHEN, CDR2 SYDVKM. For the CDR3, the DNA is TGTGCCAGCAGTTTCGGCAGGGCTGAAGCTTTCTTT. The encoded protein is CASSFGRAEAFF.

The chain joins TRBV29-1 to TRBJ1-1, with 9 nucleotides matching TRBD1. Per the germline V gene, CDR1 is SQVTM and CDR2 is ANQGSEA. The CDR3 has 13 amino acids. The ends lost 5 bases at V and 3 bases at J; junction bases unmatched: 4. The CDR3 is CSVWTGEDTEAFF. DNA for the CDR3: TGCAGCGTTTGGACAGGGGAGGACACTGAAGCTTTCTTT. The full variable domain, completed using reference TRBV29-1 and TRBJ1-1, is SAVISQKPSRDICQRGTSLTIQCQVDSQVTMMFWYRQQPGQSLTLIATANQGSEATYESGFVIDKFPISRPNLTFSTLTVSNMSPEDSSIYLCSVWTGEDTEAFFGQGTRLTVV.

The chain employs TRBV20-1 and TRBJ2-5, with D tentatively TRBD1 (6 bases). Between the trimmed V and J ends, which lost 6 bases and 7 bases, there was a span of 21 bases. CDR3 size: 14 residues. Germline CDR1 is DFQATT and CDR2 is SNEGSKA (reference sequence). CDR3 DNA: TGCAGTGCCAGCACCCCGGGACAACTGGGGACCCAGTACTTC. This sequence encodes CSASTPGQLGTQYF.

Many counts were recorded for this clonotype. The chain joins TRBV7-9 to TRBJ1-2; D is unclear. This CDR3 has 13 residues. Germline values: CDR1 SEHNR, CDR2 FQNEAQ (reference sequence). V lost 0 bases, J lost 7 bases, and 9 bases lay in between. The CDR3 DNA is TGTGCCAGCAGCTTAGCGCGAGGATTTGGCTACACCTTC. Protein sequence: CASSLARGFGYTF.

In its sample, this clonotype was seen a few times. One end of the junction fails to match germline, which may point to a read error. In DNA form, the CDR3 reads TGCGCCTGCAGGGAAGGGAACACCGGGGAGCTGTTTTTT. Translating gives CACREGNTGELFF. The J gene is TRBJ2-2, the V gene TRBV5-1, with D maybe TRBD1 (5 bases). The length of the CDR3 is 13 residues. Germline V gene lookup returns CDR1 SGHRS and CDR2 YFSETQ.

This chain connects TRBV10-1 to TRBJ2-7, with unresolved D. This CDR3 has 13 amino acids. The ends were cut back, 4 bases at V and 0 bases at J, with 7 bases in the middle. In germline, CDR1 is WNHNN, CDR2 SYGVQD (reference sequence). CDR3 nucleotides: TGCGCCAGCAGTGCGGCAGGCTCCTACGAGCAGTACTTC. Its translation: CASSAAGSYEQYF.

The chain links TRBV6-2 or TRBV6-3 to TRBJ1-5; D is unclear. The V and J ends lost 6 bases and 2 bases respectively, with 26 bases between them. This CDR3 region has 19 residues. From germline, CDR1 is MNHEY and CDR2 SVGEGT. CDR3 in amino acids: CASRPTGPVKGFGNQPQHF. In DNA, the CDR3 is TGTGCCAGCAGACCGACCGGACCGGTGAAAGGGTTCGGCAATCAGCCCCAGCATTTT.

This clonotype was counted many times. The V gene is TRBV27, the J gene TRBJ1-1; D perhaps matches TRBD1 (5 bases). CDR1 MNHEY and CDR2 SMNVEV come from the germline V gene (reference sequence). This CDR3 comprises 16 residues. V was clipped by 4 bases and J by 2 bases, with 17 bases between them. The CDR3 region has the DNA TGTGCCAGCAGTTCCCTGATTCGAAGGGGCAACACTGAAGCTTTCTTT. Translating gives CASSSLIRRGNTEAFF.

This clonotype was observed many times. CDR3 loop: CASGETGGETQYF. DNA of the CDR3: TGTGCCAGCGGCGAGACAGGGGGGGAGACCCAGTACTTC. This chain uses TRBV7-3 with TRBJ2-5; 9 nucleotides line up with TRBD1. The CDR3 runs 13 residues. V trimming: 8 bases; J trimming: 5 bases; junction bases outside the gene matches: 6. Per the germline V gene, CDR1 is SGHTA and CDR2 is FQGTGA.

This clonotype was counted ten times or more. This chain uses TRBV12-5 with TRBJ2-2, with D possibly being TRBD1 (6 bases). CDR3 length equals 14 residues. Germline loops: CDR1 LGHNT, CDR2 FRNRAP. V lost 6 bases to trimming and J lost 4 bases, with 12 bases between them. CDR3 nucleotides: TGTGCTAGTGGCCCCGGGACAAGCACCGGGGAGCTGTTTTTT. Translating gives CASGPGTSTGELFF.

The table lists this clonotype with many counts. The chain joins TRBV29-1 to TRBJ1-1; D call uncertain. There are 12 residues in the CDR3. Trimming pared 3 bases from V and 3 bases from J, leaving 8 bases between. Germline V gives CDR1 SQVTM, CDR2 ANQGSEA. CDR3 sequence (DNA): TGCAGCGTTGAGTTCTCTGACACTGAAGCTTTCTTT. Translating gives CSVEFSDTEAFF.

This clonotype has at least ten counts. The chain combines TRBV5-6 with TRBJ1-3; no clear D gene. The CDR3 has 14 residues. The germline CDR1 and CDR2 sequences are SGHDT and YYEEEE. The ends were cut back, 3 bases at V and 0 bases at J, with 7 bases in the middle. The CDR3 coding sequence is TGTGCCAGCAGCTCTACATACTCTGGAAACACCATATATTTT. The encoded protein is CASSSTYSGNTIYF.

This clonotype has at least ten counts. The CDR3 DNA reads as TGTGCCACCAGTGAACTAAAGGGCTACACCTTC. Translation: CATSELKGYTF. The chain has TRBV24-1 and TRBJ1-2; D ambiguous. CDR3 size: 11 residues. Trimming stripped 4 bases from V and 8 bases from J, with 7 bases between. CDR1 KGHDR and CDR2 SFDVKD come from the germline V gene.

The chain joins TRBV7-9 to TRBJ2-4; TRBD2 might be the D (6 bases). Per germline, CDR1 SEHNR and CDR2 FQNEAQ (reference sequence). The CDR3 has 16 amino acids. V was shortened by 1 base and J by 0 bases, with 10 bases between the two germline ends. CDR3: CASSLVGGIAKNIQYF. The CDR3 nucleotides are TGTGCCAGCAGCTTAGTTGGAGGGATAGCCAAAAACATTCAGTACTTC. Full variable domain (rest looked up from reference TRBV7-9 and TRBJ2-4): DTGVSQNPRHKITKRGQNVTFRCDPISEHNRLYWYRQTLGQGPEFLTYFQNEAQLEKSRLLSDRFSAERPKGSFSTLEIQRTEQGDSAMYLCASSLVGGIAKNIQYFGAGTRLSVL.

The sample holds a few counts of this clonotype. The V call is TRBV19, the J call TRBJ1-1; D is possibly TRBD1 (5 bases). Germline-derived CDR1 and CDR2 are LNHDA and SQIVND (reference sequence). With 1 base removed from V and 6 bases from J, the gap between germline ends came to 12 bases. CDR3 size: 14 residues. CDR3: CASSIGGRIAEAFF. The CDR3 nucleotides read TGTGCCAGTAGTATAGGGGGGAGGATCGCTGAAGCTTTCTTT.

The chain has TRBV4-1 and TRBJ2-2; D possibly uses TRBD1 or TRBD2 (6 bases each). Germline CDR1 and CDR2: MGHRA and YSYEKL. The CDR3 consists of 15 residues. Trimming took 1 base from V and 6 from J, leaving 12 bases between them. CDR3 amino acids: CASSQGNGGPGELFF. The CDR3 DNA reads TGCGCCAGCAGCCAAGGCAACGGGGGCCCCGGGGAGCTGTTTTTT.

This clonotype appeared a few times. The chain links TRBV11-3 to TRBJ2-7; 9 bases match TRBD2. Per germline, CDR1 SGHNT and CDR2 YENEEA. The CDR3 contains 14 residues. Trimming removed 4 bases from V and 5 bases from J; junction bases left unmatched: 6. The CDR3 bases are TGTGCCAGCAGCTCGCTAGCGGGATCCGACGAGCAGTACTTC. This codes for CASSSLAGSDEQYF.

This clonotype was counted only a few times. Its ends do not fully match the called genes, so a read error is possible. This chain links TRBV6-2 or TRBV6-3 with TRBJ1-1; tentatively, D is TRBD1 (6 bases). The CDR3 totals 13 residues. The germline V gene encodes CDR1 MNHEY and CDR2 SVGEGT. The CDR3 DNA reads as TGTGCCAGCAGTTACTTCAGGGGAACTGATGCTTTCTTT. Residues: CASSYFRGTDAFF.

This chain joins TRBV15 and TRBJ2-7, with D unclear. Germline V gives CDR1 LNHNV, CDR2 YYDKDF (reference sequence). V lost 3 bases and J 2 bases, leaving 5 bases between the germline ends. The CDR3 totals 12 residues. The DNA of the CDR3 is TGTGCCACCAGCAGTGGCCCCTACGAGCAGTACTTC. Protein product: CATSSGPYEQYF.